A single T cell receptor (beta chain) is shown here with its context. The clone's antigen remains unknown. No much larger clonotype is one base removed from it; base qualities were not supplied. Data came from an Illumina HiSeq 1500. In TCRdb, the public reads were trimmed at Q25 with fastp and aligned with MiXCR, with productive beta chains retained. Identical CDR3 protein sequences are pooled into one entry, listed with their most common genes and DNA. The sample data list about 500,000 distinct CDR3 sequences, and roughly a third of these were observed just once. The top ten clones comprise 17% of the sample. Read against the paper, the sample's treatment or condition label means: in vitro stimulation with specific CMV peptide epitopes to enrich CMV-specific T cells. This sample was included in a study of T cell repertoires in cytomegalovirus infection (dated by TCRdb to about 2019). Study-wide context: Peptide stimulations targeted recently identified HLA-C-restricted CMV epitopes, whose presentation resists viral immunomodulation, together with well-studied HLA-B-restricted epitopes. Donor HLA type was relevant to the analysis, as public TCR beta signatures indicated carriage of CMV infection together with the matching HLA type. What the research found in general, with its limitations: Cumulative frequency of public TCR beta family members discriminated carriers of CMV infection plus the relevant HLA type in this cohort and an independent roughly 340-donor cohort. The ex vivo response was dominated by HLA-C-restricted CMV-specific TCR beta clonotypes, which also provided the single most frequent clonotype in two of eight donors.

At the junction V is shortened by 7 bases and J by 7 bases; bases outside the gene matches: 11. The germline V gene encodes CDR1 MDHEN and CDR2 SYDVKM. The CDR3 contains 14 residues, cysteine and phenylalanine counted. This entry keeps only the CDR3 DNA: 42 bases, framed from base 1. The specimen comprised cultured PBMCs, sampled from culture after CMV antigen stimulation. The chain employs TRBV28 and TRBJ1-2, and TRBD1 aligns with 8 junction nucleotides. This TCR was recovered from a human donor in good health (CMV status not recorded). Some clones in this sample may be carry-over from other donors' samples. The CDR3 in this case is CASISGGQGRGYTF. Here is the DNA: TGTGCCAGCATCAGTGGAGGACAGGGCCGTGGCTACACCTTC.